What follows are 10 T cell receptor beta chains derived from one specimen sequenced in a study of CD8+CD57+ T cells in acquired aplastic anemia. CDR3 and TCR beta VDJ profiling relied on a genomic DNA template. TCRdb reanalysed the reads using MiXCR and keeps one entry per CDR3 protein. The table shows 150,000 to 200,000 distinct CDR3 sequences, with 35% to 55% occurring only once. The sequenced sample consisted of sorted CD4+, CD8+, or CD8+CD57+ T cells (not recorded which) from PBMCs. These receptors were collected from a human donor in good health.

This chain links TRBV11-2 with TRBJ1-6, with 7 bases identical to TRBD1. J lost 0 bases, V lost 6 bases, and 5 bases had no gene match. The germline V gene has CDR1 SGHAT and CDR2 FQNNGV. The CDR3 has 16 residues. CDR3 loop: CASSAGDSSYNSPLHF. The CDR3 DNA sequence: TGTGCCAGCAGTGCCGGGGACAGCTCCTATAATTCACCCCTCCACTTT.

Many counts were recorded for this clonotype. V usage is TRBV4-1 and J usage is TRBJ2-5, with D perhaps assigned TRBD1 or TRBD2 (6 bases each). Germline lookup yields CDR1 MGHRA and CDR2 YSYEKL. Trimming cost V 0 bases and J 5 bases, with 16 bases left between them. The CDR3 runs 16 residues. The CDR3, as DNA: TGCGCCAGCAGCCAAGATCTAATCGGGGGCGGGGAGACCCAGTACTTC. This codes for CASSQDLIGGGETQYF.

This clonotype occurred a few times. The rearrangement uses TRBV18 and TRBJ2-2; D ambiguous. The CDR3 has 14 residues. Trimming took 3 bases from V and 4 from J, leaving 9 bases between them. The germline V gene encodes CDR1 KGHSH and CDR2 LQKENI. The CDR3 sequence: CASSPRAGTGELFF. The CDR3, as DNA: TGTGCCAGCTCACCTCGGGCAGGCACCGGGGAGCTGTTTTTT.

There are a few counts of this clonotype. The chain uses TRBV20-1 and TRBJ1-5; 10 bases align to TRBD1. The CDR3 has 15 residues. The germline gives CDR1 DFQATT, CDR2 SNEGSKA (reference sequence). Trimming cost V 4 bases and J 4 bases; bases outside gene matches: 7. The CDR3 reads CSATGTGDGNQPQHF. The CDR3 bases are TGCAGTGCTACCGGGACAGGGGATGGAAATCAGCCCCAGCATTTT.

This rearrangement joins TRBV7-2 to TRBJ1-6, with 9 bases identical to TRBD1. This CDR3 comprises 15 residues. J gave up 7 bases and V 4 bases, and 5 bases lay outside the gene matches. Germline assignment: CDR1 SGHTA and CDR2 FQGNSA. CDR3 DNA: TGTGCCAGCAGCTCCGGGACAGGGTACAATTCACCCCTCCACTTT. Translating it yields CASSSGTGYNSPLHF.

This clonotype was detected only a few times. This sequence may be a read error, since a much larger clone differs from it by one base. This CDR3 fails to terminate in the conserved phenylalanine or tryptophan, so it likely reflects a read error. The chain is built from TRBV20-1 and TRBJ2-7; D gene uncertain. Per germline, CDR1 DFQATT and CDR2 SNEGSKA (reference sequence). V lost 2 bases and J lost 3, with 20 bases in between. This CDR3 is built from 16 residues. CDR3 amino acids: CSARSGFGPGSYEQYL. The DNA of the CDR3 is TGCAGTGCTAGAAGTGGTTTTGGCCCTGGTAGCTACGAGCAGTACCTC.

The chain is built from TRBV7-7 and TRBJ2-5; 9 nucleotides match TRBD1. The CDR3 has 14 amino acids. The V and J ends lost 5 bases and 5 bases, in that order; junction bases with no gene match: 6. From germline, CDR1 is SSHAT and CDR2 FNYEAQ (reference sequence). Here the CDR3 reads CASSQGQGEETQYF. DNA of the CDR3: TGTGCCAGCAGCCAGGGACAGGGAGAGGAGACCCAGTACTTC.

CDR3 nucleotide sequence: TGTGCCAGCAGCCAAGATATGGGGGAAGAGCAGTACTTC. Protein sequence: CASSQDMGEEQYF. The V call is TRBV7-9, the J call TRBJ2-7, with D perhaps assigned TRBD1 or TRBD2 (5 bases each). Per germline, CDR1 SEHNR and CDR2 FQNEAQ (reference sequence). Trimming cost V 5 bases and J 7 bases, with 15 bases left between them. There are 13 residues in the CDR3.

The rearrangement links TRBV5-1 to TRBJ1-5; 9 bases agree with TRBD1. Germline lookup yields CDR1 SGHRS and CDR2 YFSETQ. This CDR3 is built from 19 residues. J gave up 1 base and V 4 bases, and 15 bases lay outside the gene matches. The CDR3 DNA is TGCGCCAGCAGCCTCAATACAGGGACAGGGAAACGAAGCAATCAGCCCCAGCATTTT. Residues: CASSLNTGTGKRSNQPQHF.

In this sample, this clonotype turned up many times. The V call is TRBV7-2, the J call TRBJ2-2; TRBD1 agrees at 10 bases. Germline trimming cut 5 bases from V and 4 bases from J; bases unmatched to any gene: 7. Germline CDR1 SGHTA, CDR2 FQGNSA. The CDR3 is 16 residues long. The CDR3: CASSRRQGASTGELFF. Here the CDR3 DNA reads TGTGCCAGCAGCCGAAGACAGGGGGCGTCCACCGGGGAGCTGTTTTTT.